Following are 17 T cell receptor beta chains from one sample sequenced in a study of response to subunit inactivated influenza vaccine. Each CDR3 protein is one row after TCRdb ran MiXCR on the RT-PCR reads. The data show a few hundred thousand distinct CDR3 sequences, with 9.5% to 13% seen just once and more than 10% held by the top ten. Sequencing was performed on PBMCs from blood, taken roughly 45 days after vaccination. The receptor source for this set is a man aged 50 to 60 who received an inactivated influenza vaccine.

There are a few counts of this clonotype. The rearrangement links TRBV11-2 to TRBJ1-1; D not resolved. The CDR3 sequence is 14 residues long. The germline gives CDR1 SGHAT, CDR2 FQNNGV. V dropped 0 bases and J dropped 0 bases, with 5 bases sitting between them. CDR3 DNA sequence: TGTGCCAGCAGCTTAGACCCATTGAACACTGAAGCTTTCTTT. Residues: CASSLDPLNTEAFF. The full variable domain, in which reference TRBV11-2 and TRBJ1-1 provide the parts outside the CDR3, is EAGVAQSPRYKIIEKRQSVAFWCNPISGHATLYWYQQILGQGPKLLIQFQNNGVVDDSQLPKDRFSAERLKGVDSTLKIQPAKLEDSAVYLCASSLDPLNTEAFFGQGTRLTVV.

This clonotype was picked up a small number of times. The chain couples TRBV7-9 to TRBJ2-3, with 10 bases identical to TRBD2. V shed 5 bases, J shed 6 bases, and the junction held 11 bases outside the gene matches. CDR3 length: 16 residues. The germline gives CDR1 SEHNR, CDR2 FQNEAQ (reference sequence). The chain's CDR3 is CASSVLAGDGRDTQYF. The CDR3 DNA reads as TGTGCCAGCAGCGTTCTAGCGGGAGACGGCCGGGATACGCAGTATTTT.

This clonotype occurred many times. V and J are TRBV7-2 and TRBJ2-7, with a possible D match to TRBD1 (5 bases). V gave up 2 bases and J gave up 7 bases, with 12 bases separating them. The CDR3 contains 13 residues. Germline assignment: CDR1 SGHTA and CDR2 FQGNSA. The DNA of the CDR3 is TGTGCCAGCAGCTTATCAGGGCAGCGAGAGCAGTACTTC. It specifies CASSLSGQREQYF.

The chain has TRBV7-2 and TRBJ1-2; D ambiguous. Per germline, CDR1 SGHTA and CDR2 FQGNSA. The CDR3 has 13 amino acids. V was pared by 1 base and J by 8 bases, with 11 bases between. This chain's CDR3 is CASSLDFGVGYTF. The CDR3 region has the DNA TGTGCCAGCAGCTTAGATTTCGGGGTCGGCTACACCTTC.

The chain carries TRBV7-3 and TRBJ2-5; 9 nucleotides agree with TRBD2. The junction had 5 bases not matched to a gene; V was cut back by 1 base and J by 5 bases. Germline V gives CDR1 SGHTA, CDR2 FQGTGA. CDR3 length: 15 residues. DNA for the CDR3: TGTGCCAGCAGCTTAAGTGGCGGGAGGGGGGAGACCCAGTACTTC. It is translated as CASSLSGGRGETQYF. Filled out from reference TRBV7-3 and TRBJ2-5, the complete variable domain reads GAGVSQTPSNKVTEKGKYVELRCDPISGHTALYWYRQSLGQGPEFLIYFQGTGAADDSGLPNDRFFAVRPEGSVSTLKIQRTERGDSAVYLCASSLSGGRGETQYFGPGTRLLVL.

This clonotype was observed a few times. Here the CDR3 DNA reads TGCGCCAGCAGCTTGGAGGGCGCGATAAACATTCAGTACTTC. Amino acids: CASSLEGAINIQYF. The chain carries TRBV5-1 and TRBJ2-4; D unclear. The CDR3 totals 14 residues. Trimming left V 0 bases short and J 6 bases short, with 10 bases between. Per germline, CDR1 SGHRS and CDR2 YFSETQ.

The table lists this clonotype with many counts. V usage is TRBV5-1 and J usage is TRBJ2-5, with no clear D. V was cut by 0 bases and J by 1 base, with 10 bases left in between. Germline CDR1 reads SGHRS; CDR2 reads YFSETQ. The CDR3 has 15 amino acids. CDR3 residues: CASSLGSSSQETQYF. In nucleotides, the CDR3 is TGCGCCAGCAGCTTGGGGTCCAGCTCCCAAGAGACCCAGTACTTC.

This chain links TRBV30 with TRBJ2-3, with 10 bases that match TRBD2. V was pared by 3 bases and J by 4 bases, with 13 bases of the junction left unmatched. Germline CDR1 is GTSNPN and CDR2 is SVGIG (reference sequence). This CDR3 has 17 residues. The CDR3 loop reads CAWSRLGLADSSDTQYF. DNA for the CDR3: TGTGCCTGGAGCCGACTCGGACTAGCGGATTCCTCAGATACGCAGTATTTT.

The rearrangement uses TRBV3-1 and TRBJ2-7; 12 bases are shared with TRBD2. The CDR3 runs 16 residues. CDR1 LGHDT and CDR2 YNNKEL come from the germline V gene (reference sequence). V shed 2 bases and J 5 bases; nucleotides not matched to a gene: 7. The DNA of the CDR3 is TGTGCCAGCAGCCAACTGACTAGCGGGAGCGGGGACGAGCAGTACTTC. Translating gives CASSQLTSGSGDEQYF.

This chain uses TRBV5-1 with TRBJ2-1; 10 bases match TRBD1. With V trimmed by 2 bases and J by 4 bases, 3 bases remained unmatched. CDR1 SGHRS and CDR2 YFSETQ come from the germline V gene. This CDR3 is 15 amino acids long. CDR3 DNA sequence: TGCGCCAGCAGCTTCCGGGACAGGGGTTACAATGAGCAGTTCTTC. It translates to CASSFRDRGYNEQFF. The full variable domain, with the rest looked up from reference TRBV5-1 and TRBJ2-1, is KAGVTQTPRYLIKTRGQQVTLSCSPISGHRSVSWYQQTPGQGLQFLFEYFSETQRNKGNFPGRFSGRQFSNSRSEMNVSTLELGDSALYLCASSFRDRGYNEQFFGPGTRLTVL.

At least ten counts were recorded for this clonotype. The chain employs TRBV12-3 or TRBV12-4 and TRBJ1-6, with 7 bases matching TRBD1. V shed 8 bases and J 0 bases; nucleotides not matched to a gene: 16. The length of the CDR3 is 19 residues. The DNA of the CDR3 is TGTGCCAGCCAGACCTTAAGCGGACAGGCAAGCTCCTATAATTCACCCCTCCACTTT. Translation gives CASQTLSGQASSYNSPLHF.

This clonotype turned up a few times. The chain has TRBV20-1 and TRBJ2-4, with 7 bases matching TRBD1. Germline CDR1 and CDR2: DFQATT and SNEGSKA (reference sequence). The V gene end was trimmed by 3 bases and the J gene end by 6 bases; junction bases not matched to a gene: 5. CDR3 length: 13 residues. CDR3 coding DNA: TGCAGTGCTAGCCAGGGGGTTAGAAACATTCAGTACTTC. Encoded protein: CSASQGVRNIQYF.

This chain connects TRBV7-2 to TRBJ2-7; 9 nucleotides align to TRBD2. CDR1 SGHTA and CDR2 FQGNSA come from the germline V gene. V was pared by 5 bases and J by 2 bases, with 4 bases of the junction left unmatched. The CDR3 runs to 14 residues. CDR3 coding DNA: TGTGCCAGCAGCCTGACTAGCGGCCCCTACGAGCAGTACTTC. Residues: CASSLTSGPYEQYF.

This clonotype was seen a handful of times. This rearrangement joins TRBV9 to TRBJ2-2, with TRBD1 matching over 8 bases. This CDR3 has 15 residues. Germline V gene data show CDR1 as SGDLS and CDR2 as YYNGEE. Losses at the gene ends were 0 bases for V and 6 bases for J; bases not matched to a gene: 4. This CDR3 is CASSVGRGLAGELFF. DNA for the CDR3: TGTGCCAGCAGCGTAGGCAGGGGGCTAGCCGGGGAGCTGTTTTTT.

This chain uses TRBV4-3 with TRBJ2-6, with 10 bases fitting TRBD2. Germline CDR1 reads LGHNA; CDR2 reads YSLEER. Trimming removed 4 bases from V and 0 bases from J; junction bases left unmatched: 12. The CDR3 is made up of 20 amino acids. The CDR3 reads CASSPRRVAGGDSGANVLTF. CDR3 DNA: TGCGCCAGCAGCCCCCGTAGAGTAGCGGGAGGCGACTCTGGGGCCAACGTCCTGACTTTC.

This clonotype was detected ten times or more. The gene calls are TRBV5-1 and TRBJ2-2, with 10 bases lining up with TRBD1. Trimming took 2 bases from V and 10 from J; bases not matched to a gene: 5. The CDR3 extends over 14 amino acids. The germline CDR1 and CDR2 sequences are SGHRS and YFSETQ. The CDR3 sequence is CASSFDRGRAELFF. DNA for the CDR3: TGCGCCAGCAGCTTTGACAGGGGGCGCGCGGAGCTGTTTTTT.

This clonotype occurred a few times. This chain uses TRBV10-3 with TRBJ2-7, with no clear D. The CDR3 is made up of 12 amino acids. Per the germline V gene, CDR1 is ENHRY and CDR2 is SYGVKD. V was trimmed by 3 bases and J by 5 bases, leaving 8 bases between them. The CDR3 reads CAISDGFDEQYF. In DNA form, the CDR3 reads TGTGCCATCAGTGACGGCTTCGACGAGCAGTACTTC.